The T cell receptor beta chain described here comes from a study of molecular identifiers for immune sequencing clone quantification (dated by TCRdb to 2017 to 2018). General notes on the study: For a replicate experiment, RNA from around 18,000 or 91,000 naive CD8 T cells was divided into five aliquots, and four of the five aliquots were sequenced. This methods study used CD8 T cells to benchmark TCR RNA copy counting and molecular-identifier clustering-based TCR repertoire sequencing (MIDCIRS). What the authors observed across the whole study: Spiked-in Jurkat TCR RNA equal to a single cell's worth was reported to be detectable even within 1,100,000 naive CD8 T cells. The naive libraries included spiked-in Jurkat TCR RNA (around nine copies' worth), and this Jurkat TCR RNA is not part of the donor repertoire. Without barcode sub-clustering, chimeric consensus sequences inflated TCR diversity; chimeras reached as high as 47%. About 2.9 recovered TCR RNA copies per cell were obtained by modeling, versus around 9.8 by digital PCR, implying a capture efficiency of 25% to 30%. Identical TCR molecules sharing a barcode could cause highly expanded clone sizes to be underestimated. Clones above 20 RNA copies held over 98% of molecules in CMV-specific effector cells but under 1% in naive cells.

The CDR3 numbers 15 residues from cysteine through phenylalanine. Just the 45-base CDR3 DNA is kept, in frame starting at base 1. CDR1 DFQATT and CDR2 SNEGSKA were looked up in the germline V gene (reference sequence). Naive CD8 T cell libraries were made from approximately 20,000 to 1,000,000 sorted cells using 10%, 30% or 50% of purified RNA. On a BD FACSAria II, naive CD8 T cells were FACS-sorted as CD8+CD4-CCR7+CD45RA+ and collected into RLT Plus buffer. Ten to eleven TCR copies' worth of Jurkat RNA were spiked into roughly 19,000-1,000,000 naive CD8 T cell samples to test detection sensitivity. Enrichment of CD8 T cells was performed with RosetteSep CD8+ T Cell Enrichment Cocktail and Ficoll-Paque, after which ACK red cell lysis was carried out. To note about this clonotype: Its antigen is currently not known. It may be a read error: a sequence one base away is much more abundant.

The method was PCR. TCRdb lists the instrument as Illumina HiSeq 4000. Bulk TCR libraries were prepared as previously described, using TCR primers listed in Table S5. Total RNA was purified with the Qiagen AllPrep DNA/RNA kit. Before any analysis, reads coming from multiple sequencing runs of the same library were combined into one pool. The paper's data handling went like this. Reads were retained only if their TCR constant sequence matched exactly, and those retained reads were trimmed to 150 nt and grouped according to their 12-nt molecular barcodes. Reads in each barcode group were sub-clustered using a 15% Levenshtein threshold, and a quality-weighted consensus sequence was built for each RNA molecule. Non-functional sequences were excluded, and lower-count sequences lying one edit away from another sequence were also excluded. Barcode sub-clusters with fewer than 20% of the maximum read count were removed, based on fitting two negative binomial distributions. The public reads were reprocessed in TCRdb via fastp at Q25 and MiXCR, keeping in-frame beta chains. Rows merge per CDR3 protein into single entries with the most common DNA and genes. TCRdb, not the authors, supplied the V and J calls. The sample table contains under 650,000 distinct CDR3 sequences; only one count was recorded for about 20% of them. Clones ranked in the top ten supply roughly 0.9% of the sample.

This sequence was found in a human donor in good health. Some libraries in this study had Jurkat cell RNA spiked in. Sequencing was performed on naive CD8+ T cells from blood, with Jurkat cell RNA spiked in. The cell subset or site label for this specimen denotes: FACS-sorted CD8+CD4-CCR7+CD45RA+ naive T cells. The chain links TRBV20-1 with TRBJ2-7; 11 bases in between match TRBD2. The CDR3 region reads CGASRTSGLIYEQYF. The DNA is as follows: TGCGGTGCTAGTAGGACTAGCGGGCTCATCTACGAGCAGTACTTC.